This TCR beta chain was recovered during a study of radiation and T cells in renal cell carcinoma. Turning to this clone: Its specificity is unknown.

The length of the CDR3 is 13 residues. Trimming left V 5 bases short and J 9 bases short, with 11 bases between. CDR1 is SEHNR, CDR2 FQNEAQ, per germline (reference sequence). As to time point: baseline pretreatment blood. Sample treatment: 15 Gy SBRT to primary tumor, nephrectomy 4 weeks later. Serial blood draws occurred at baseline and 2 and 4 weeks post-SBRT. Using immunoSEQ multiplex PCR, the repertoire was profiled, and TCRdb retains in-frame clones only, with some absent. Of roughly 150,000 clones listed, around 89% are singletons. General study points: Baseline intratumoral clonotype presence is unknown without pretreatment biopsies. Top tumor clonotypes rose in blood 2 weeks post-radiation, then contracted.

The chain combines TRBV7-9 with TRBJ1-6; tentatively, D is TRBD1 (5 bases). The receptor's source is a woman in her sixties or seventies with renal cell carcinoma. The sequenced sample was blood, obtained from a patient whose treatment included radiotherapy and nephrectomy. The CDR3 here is CASSPPDSSPLHF. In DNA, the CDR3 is TGTGCCAGCAGCCCCCCCGACAGTTCACCCCTCCACTTT.